This T cell receptor (beta chain) was found in a study of blood T cell repertoires in COVID-19. In the authors' workflow: Amplification from reference gene primers served as the basis for estimated nucleated cell counts. Clones were read by immunoSEQ multiplex PCR, and TCRdb kept only the in-frame ones, dropping some. The V and J calls and clone size are taken from that table; D and trimming were inferred from the DNA. The sample consists of about 260,000 clones, under 90% of them appearing once. The length of the CDR3 is 15 residues. The V gene's germline CDR1 is LNHNV and CDR2 YYDKDF (reference sequence). Deletions cut 4 bases from V and 1 base from J, with 13 bases between.

The receptor was derived from a human donor in a cohort sampled during active COVID-19. The sequenced sample consisted of peripheral blood. The V gene is TRBV15, the J gene TRBJ1-2; weak D call: TRBD1 (6 bases). The DNA of the CDR3 is TGTGCCACCAGCAAACCGGGGACATTTAACTATGGCTACACCTTC. Its translation is CATSKPGTFNYGYTF.